The 9 T cell receptor beta chains below were found in one sample sequenced in a study of blood T cell repertoires in COVID-19. Data came from immunoSEQ multiplex PCR; TCRdb stores just in-frame clones and leaves some out. The sample comprises 140,000 or so clones, more than 75% of which are singletons, and about 5% rests with the top ten. Sequencing input: peripheral blood. The receptors shown here come from a woman in her forties or fifties with acute or convalescent COVID-19.

The V and J genes are TRBV4-2 and TRBJ1-6; 7 bases align to TRBD1. Germline assignment: CDR1 LGHNA and CDR2 YNFKEQ. The CDR3 loop spans 16 amino acids. Germline trimming cut 2 bases from V and 7 bases from J; bases unmatched to any gene: 8. CDR3 amino acids: CASSQNIGQANSPLHF. As DNA, the CDR3 is TGTGCCAGCAGCCAAAATATTGGACAGGCCAATTCACCCCTCCACTTT.

The chain combines TRBV9 with TRBJ2-1, with D possibly matching TRBD1 (6 bases). The V end was cut by 0 bases, the J end by 7 bases, with 17 bases between. CDR1 and CDR2 from the germline V gene are SGDLS and YYNGEE. The CDR3 length is 16 residues. The CDR3 coding sequence is TGTGCCAGCAGCGTAGAAATGTGGACAGATAGGAATGAGCAGTTCTTC. It yields the protein CASSVEMWTDRNEQFF. The whole variable domain, remainder taken from reference TRBV9 and TRBJ2-1, is DSGVTQTPKHLITATGQRVTLRCSPRSGDLSVYWYQQSLDQGLQFLIQYYNGEERAKGNILERFSAQQFPDLHSELNLSSLELGDSALYFCASSVEMWTDRNEQFFGPGTRLTVL.

DNA of the CDR3: TGTGCCAGCGCAGTCACAGGGTCCGAAGCTTTCTTT. Amino acid sequence: CASAVTGSEAFF. This chain uses TRBV25-1 with TRBJ1-1, with D perhaps matching TRBD1 (6 bases). CDR1 and CDR2 from the germline V gene are MGHDK and SYGVNS. V shed 8 bases and J shed 8 bases, with 15 bases lying between them. The CDR3 has 12 residues. The full variable domain, completed using reference TRBV25-1 and TRBJ1-1, is EADIYQTPRYLVIGTGKKITLECSQTMGHDKMYWYQQDPGMELHLIHYSYGVNSTEKGDLSSESTVSRIRTEHFPLTLESARPSHTSQYLCASAVTGSEAFFGQGTRLTVV.

The rearrangement links TRBV5-1 to TRBJ1-4; no reliable D call. Trimming cost V 0 bases and J 8 bases, with 8 bases left between them. CDR3 length: 13 residues. Germline V gives CDR1 SGHRS, CDR2 YFSETQ. The CDR3, as DNA: TGCGCCAGCAGCTTGGGCACCGGGGAAAAACTGTTTTTT. Its translation: CASSLGTGEKLFF.

The V call is TRBV6-5, the J call TRBJ1-2; TRBD1 matches at 9 bases. Looked up from germline, CDR1 is MNHEY and CDR2 is SVGAGI. V lost 10 bases and J lost 6; bases outside the gene matches: 9. CDR3 size: 13 residues. In nucleotides, the CDR3 is TGTGCCACCCGGGACAGGGAGATTAATGGCTACACCTTC. Encoded protein: CATRDREINGYTF.

The chain employs TRBV3-1 (or the pseudogene TRBV3-2) and TRBJ2-5; the D gene is possibly TRBD2 (5 bases). V was trimmed by 2 bases and J by 5 bases, leaving 9 bases between them. The germline CDR1 and CDR2 sequences are LGHDT and YNNKEL (reference sequence). This CDR3 has 13 amino acids. The CDR3, as DNA: TGTGCCAGCAGCCAAATGGGGAGCGAGACCCAGTACTTC. Its protein product is CASSQMGSETQYF.

The chain has TRBV3-1 (or the pseudogene TRBV3-2) and TRBJ1-1; D not resolved. Germline V gene data show CDR1 as LGHDT and CDR2 as YNNKEL (reference sequence). This CDR3 is 14 amino acids long. The germline V and J ends were trimmed by 4 bases and 2 bases, with 11 bases remaining between them. The CDR3 DNA is TGTGCCAGCAGCCCCCTGGCCGCCAACACTGAAGCTTTCTTT. Encoded protein: CASSPLAANTEAFF.

CDR3 protein: CASSYIRGAETQYF. In nucleotides, the CDR3 is TGTGCCAGCAGTTACATCCGGGGGGCAGAGACCCAGTACTTC. This sequence joins TRBV6-2 or TRBV6-3 and TRBJ2-5, with D tentatively TRBD2 (7 bases). This CDR3 has 14 residues. V was cut by 2 bases and J by 4 bases, with 11 bases left in between. Looked up from germline, CDR1 is MNHEY and CDR2 is SVGEGT.

The chain has TRBV6-2 or TRBV6-3 and TRBJ1-2; D gene unclear. The CDR3 totals 13 residues. Germline values: CDR1 MNHEY, CDR2 SVGEGT. V lost 2 bases, J lost 8 bases, and 12 bases lay in between. The CDR3 DNA reads as TGTGCCAGCAGTTACGAGGGTGGACGCGGCTACACCTTC. This encodes CASSYEGGRGYTF.